This is a list of T cell receptor beta chains from one sample in a study of T cell responses to AZD1222 COVID-19 vaccine. Sequencing was performed with immunoSEQ multiplex PCR; in TCRdb, only in-frame clones are kept and a portion is missing. The repertoire has approximately 200,000 clones, approximately 94% of them found once; the top ten carry 0.95% to 1.1%. This material consisted of peripheral blood, taken 28 days after the second AZD1222 dose. These receptors were taken from an adult who received the AZD1222 COVID-19 vaccine. Each CDR3 is given with its conserved first and last residue. Fields, in order: V gene, J gene, clone size, D gene, CDR3 protein, CDR3 DNA. D genes are given only for firm matches. Clone size, where shown, is once, few, many, or a class for clones that have expanded.

TRBV6-1,TRBJ1-5,-,-,CASSEFGGGNQPQHF,TGTGCCAGCAGTGAATTTGGGGGGGGCAATCAGCCCCAGCATTTT
TRBV5-6,TRBJ1-4,-,-,CASSAPHRKANEKLFF,TGTGCCAGCAGCGCCCCCCACCGGAAGGCTAATGAAAAACTGTTTTTT
TRBV15,TRBJ1-6,-,-,CATRRSLNSPLHF,TGTGCCACCAGGCGCTCTCTAAATTCACCCCTCCACTTT
TRBV7-9,TRBJ2-5,-,-,CASSFNTGNQETQYF,TGTGCCAGCAGCTTTAATACGGGAAACCAAGAGACCCAGTACTTC
TRBV5-1,TRBJ1-1,-,-,CASSLEDSGNTEAFF,TGCGCCAGCAGCTTGGAGGATTCGGGGAACACTGAAGCTTTCTTT
TRBV12-3/TRBV12-4,TRBJ1-5,-,-,CASSFGGYQPQHF,TGTGCCAGCAGTTTTGGGGGCTATCAGCCCCAGCATTTT
TRBV7-6,TRBJ1-2,-,-,CASSLASGSGYGYTF,TGTGCCAGCAGCTTAGCGTCTGGAAGTGGCTATGGCTACACCTTC
TRBV7-2,TRBJ1-2,once,-,CASSSSGVDGYTF,TGTGCCAGCAGCTCCTCCGGGGTGGATGGCTACACCTTC
TRBV4-1,TRBJ1-2,-,TRBD1,CASNQGAQGINGYTF,TGCGCCAGCAACCAGGGGGCGCAGGGGATAAATGGCTACACCTTC
TRBV2,TRBJ1-2,once,-,CASSIKFGYTF,TGTGCCAGCAGTATTAAATTTGGCTACACCTTC
TRBV6-5,TRBJ1-2,-,-,CASSPGRGGYTF,TGTGCCAGCAGTCCTGGACGGGGTGGCTACACCTTC
TRBV19,TRBJ1-2,-,-,CASSSLAGRYGYTF,TGTGCCAGTAGTAGTCTGGCGGGGCGGTATGGCTACACCTTC
TRBV4-3,TRBJ1-1,-,-,CASSQGVGGRTEAFF,TGCGCCAGCAGCCAGGGGGTGGGGGGGAGGACTGAAGCTTTCTTT
TRBV18,TRBJ2-7,-,-,CASSQGISYEQYF,TGTGCCAGCTCACAGGGGATTTCCTACGAGCAGTACTTC
TRBV11-2,TRBJ1-4,-,-,CASSSTGREKLFF,TGTGCCAGCAGCTCGACAGGACGAGAAAAACTGTTTTTT